Shown below are 22 T cell receptor beta chains from a single sample sequenced in a study of cytomegalovirus exposure and HLA in healthy donors. The PCR used 60 Vbeta and 13 Jbeta primers. TCRdb keeps only in-frame clones here, not all; method: immunoSEQ multiplex PCR. Of 100,000 to 150,000 clones in the sample, 60% to 80% were seen once. Source material: PBMCs. Receptor source: a man under 40 in good health and CMV-seronegative.

The chain combines TRBV6-5 with TRBJ2-2; D unresolved. Germline lookup yields CDR1 MNHEY and CDR2 SVGAGI. CDR3 length: 15 amino acids. The V end lost 5 bases, the J end lost 2 bases, and 12 bases lay between the germline ends. The CDR3 DNA is TGTGCCAGCAGTAATCTACTACCCAACACCGGGGAGCTGTTTTTT. Its translation: CASSNLLPNTGELFF.

The CDR3 DNA is TGTGCCCCCCTGTTGGGACAGTTTAGCAATCAGCCCCAGCATTTT. Translating it yields CAPLLGQFSNQPQHF. The chain links TRBV6-4 to TRBJ1-5, with 7 bases fitting TRBD1. This CDR3 has 15 amino acids. The trim removed 11 bases at V and 0 bases at J, leaving 10 bases unmatched. Germline V gives CDR1 MRHNA, CDR2 SNTAGT.

The chain carries TRBV4-3 and TRBJ1-2; 9 bases are shared with TRBD1. CDR3 length: 15 amino acids. Germline trimming cut 1 base from V and 4 bases from J; bases unmatched to any gene: 4. The germline V gene has CDR1 LGHNA and CDR2 YSLEER. The CDR3 sequence: CASSQVGTGFYGYTF. CDR3 nucleotides: TGCGCCAGCAGCCAAGTCGGGACAGGGTTCTATGGCTACACCTTC.

This clone was detected a few times. CDR3 sequence reads: CASSLGQTNYGYTF. For the CDR3, the DNA is TGTGCCAGCAGCTTAGGACAGACCAACTATGGCTACACCTTC. The V gene is TRBV7-2, the J gene TRBJ1-2; D may be TRBD1 (5 bases). Per germline, CDR1 SGHTA and CDR2 FQGNSA. The CDR3 sequence is 14 residues long. V lost 1 base and J 2 bases, leaving 8 bases between the germline ends.

V is TRBV28 and J is TRBJ2-5, with TRBD2 matching over 12 bases. The end of the DNA aligns better with TRBJ2-7, so the J call may be wrong. The V gene's germline CDR1 is MDHEN and CDR2 SYDVKM. This CDR3 has 18 amino acids. In DNA, the CDR3 is TGTGCCAGCAGTTTGAACTTACTAGCGGGGGGTCCCTCCTACGAGCAGTACTTC. It is translated as CASSLNLLAGGPSYEQYF.

The chain combines TRBV9 with TRBJ1-5; D gene unclear. Germline V gene data show CDR1 as SGDLS and CDR2 as YYNGEE. This CDR3 spans 15 amino acids. V was pared by 0 bases and J by 1 base, with 8 bases between. The CDR3 loop reads CASSVDPGSNQPQHF. CDR3 nucleotides: TGTGCCAGCAGCGTAGATCCGGGGAGCAATCAGCCCCAGCATTTT.

Only one count was recorded for this clone. The chain employs TRBV9 and TRBJ2-5; TRBD2 matches 9 bases. CDR3 size: 15 residues. The germline V gene encodes CDR1 SGDLS and CDR2 YYNGEE. Trimming removed 0 bases from V and 5 bases from J; junction bases left unmatched: 5. The CDR3 protein is CASSVGSGGLETQYF. For the CDR3, the DNA is TGTGCCAGCAGCGTAGGGAGCGGGGGGCTCGAGACCCAGTACTTC.

The chain links TRBV7-9 to TRBJ2-7; 8 positions match TRBD1. V shed 4 bases and J 3 bases; nucleotides not matched to a gene: 11. The CDR3 covers 16 residues. Per germline, CDR1 SEHNR and CDR2 FQNEAQ (reference sequence). As DNA, the CDR3 is TGTGCCAGCAGCTCCCTATCCGGGACAGGATACTACGAGCAGTACTTC. Encoded protein: CASSSLSGTGYYEQYF. The full variable domain, rest sourced from reference TRBV7-9 and TRBJ2-7, is DTGVSQNPRHKITKRGQNVTFRCDPISEHNRLYWYRQTLGQGPEFLTYFQNEAQLEKSRLLSDRFSAERPKGSFSTLEIQRTEQGDSAMYLCASSSLSGTGYYEQYFGPGTRLTVT.

V usage is TRBV9 and J usage is TRBJ1-1; tentative D call: TRBD1 (5 bases). The V gene lost 1 base and the J gene lost 5 bases, with 9 bases spanning the gap. Germline V lookup: CDR1 SGDLS, CDR2 YYNGEE. The CDR3 is 13 residues long. CDR3 amino acids: CASSVFRETEAFF. CDR3 DNA sequence: TGTGCCAGCAGCGTATTCAGGGAAACTGAAGCTTTCTTT.

This clone was seen only once. The rearrangement joins TRBV5-4 to TRBJ1-2; 7 bases are shared with TRBD1. CDR1 is SGHNT, CDR2 YYREEE, per germline (reference sequence). This CDR3 region has 12 residues. V lost 7 bases and J lost 4; bases outside the gene matches: 4. CDR3 bases: TGTGCCAGCCAACAGGGGTCCTATGGCTACACCTTC. As protein: CASQQGSYGYTF.

This clone was observed a single time. This chain connects TRBV9 to TRBJ2-7, with D possibly being TRBD1 (5 bases). V shed 0 bases and J shed 1 base, with 11 bases lying between them. Germline CDR1 is SGDLS and CDR2 is YYNGEE. The CDR3 has 15 amino acids. CDR3 amino acids: CASSVEPGMSYEQYF. The CDR3 DNA is TGTGCCAGCAGCGTAGAACCAGGGATGTCCTACGAGCAGTACTTC.

A note on this clone: Other nucleotide sequences from this sample produce the same CDR3. The chain recombines TRBV7-3 with TRBJ1-1; 9 bases agree with TRBD1. Looked up from germline, CDR1 is SGHTA and CDR2 is FQGTGA. Trimming took 3 bases from V and 1 from J; bases not matched to a gene: 0. CDR3 size: 14 residues. The CDR3 DNA is TGTGCCAGCAGCTTGACAGGGGGGAACACTGAAGCTTTCTTT. Protein product: CASSLTGGNTEAFF.

The chain has TRBV7-9 and TRBJ2-5; TRBD2 might be the D (5 bases). V lost 2 bases, J lost 2 bases, and 18 bases lay in between. CDR1 is SEHNR and CDR2 is FQNEAQ in the germline V gene (reference sequence). CDR3 length: 17 amino acids. The CDR3 region is CASSLNLGLTRQETQYF. The CDR3 nucleotides read TGTGCCAGCAGCTTAAACTTAGGACTGACGAGACAAGAGACCCAGTACTTC.

This rearrangement joins TRBV10-3 to TRBJ2-3; a possible D gene is TRBD1 (6 bases). V lost 10 bases, J lost 2 bases, and 13 bases lay in between. The germline V gene has CDR1 ENHRY and CDR2 SYGVKD. The CDR3 covers 13 residues. The CDR3 loop is CATSDSNTDTQYF. The CDR3 DNA reads TGTGCCACTTCGGACAGTAACACAGATACGCAGTATTTT.

In this sample, this clone turned up a few times. The chain combines TRBV9 with TRBJ1-1; D is perhaps TRBD1 (5 bases). Deletions cut 3 bases from V and 3 bases from J, with 15 bases between. The V gene's germline CDR1 is SGDLS and CDR2 YYNGEE. This CDR3 is 15 amino acids long. This CDR3 reads CASSDIPGGDTEAFF. CDR3 bases: TGTGCCAGCAGCGACATCCCGGGGGGGGACACTGAAGCTTTCTTT.

In its sample, this clone was seen once. The rearrangement links TRBV7-2 to TRBJ2-3; maybe TRBD2 (6 bases). The CDR3 consists of 15 residues. Germline assignment: CDR1 SGHTA and CDR2 FQGNSA. V lost 3 bases, J lost 6 bases, and 16 bases lay in between. Here the CDR3 reads CASSFTGLSRDTQYF. In nucleotides, the CDR3 is TGTGCCAGCAGCTTCACTGGACTATCCAGGGATACGCAGTATTTT.

V gene TRBV19 combines with J gene TRBJ1-5, with TRBD1 matching over 7 bases. After removal of 1 base from V and 0 bases from J, the junction contained 9 bases not matched to a gene. Germline CDR1 reads LNHDA; CDR2 reads SQIVND (reference sequence). CDR3 size: 18 residues. CDR3 protein: CASSIGGTASYSNQPQHF. In DNA form, the CDR3 reads TGTGCCAGTAGTATAGGTGGGACAGCCTCGTATAGCAATCAGCCCCAGCATTTT.

This chain uses TRBV4-3 with TRBJ1-4; 8 bases fit TRBD1. With 0 bases clipped from V and 4 bases from J, the junction kept 4 bases outside the gene matches. From germline, CDR1 is LGHNA and CDR2 YSLEER. This CDR3 is built from 16 residues. This chain's CDR3 is CASSQDRGRVNEKLFF. The CDR3 DNA is TGCGCCAGCAGCCAAGACAGGGGGCGCGTTAATGAAAAACTGTTTTTT.

V usage is TRBV18 and J usage is TRBJ1-1; D ambiguous. This CDR3 comprises 13 residues. Germline V gene sequence: CDR1 KGHSH, CDR2 LQKENI. Trimming removed 0 bases from V and 1 base from J, with 3 bases in between. The CDR3 sequence: CASSPPSNTEAFF. CDR3 DNA: TGTGCCAGCTCACCACCCTCGAACACTGAAGCTTTCTTT.

The V gene is TRBV6-5, the J gene TRBJ1-1, with 9 nucleotides matching TRBD1. The CDR3 is 14 amino acids. Germline V gives CDR1 MNHEY, CDR2 SVGAGI. After removal of 6 bases from V and 4 bases from J, the junction contained 6 bases not matched to a gene. CDR3 in DNA: TGTGCCAGCAGGGGGGGACAGGGCTTCACTGAAGCTTTCTTT. The encoded protein is CASRGGQGFTEAFF.

The J gene is TRBJ2-5, the V gene TRBV7-9; TRBD2 is a possible D gene (6 bases). Germline CDR1 reads SEHNR; CDR2 reads FQNEAQ (reference sequence). V was trimmed by 5 bases and J by 3 bases, leaving 13 bases between them. The CDR3 has 14 amino acids. The CDR3 DNA reads TGTGCCAGCAGCCGATTGACGGGGGAAGAGACCCAGTACTTC. Amino acids: CASSRLTGEETQYF. The full variable domain, its missing parts supplied by reference TRBV7-9 and TRBJ2-5, is DTGVSQNPRHKITKRGQNVTFRCDPISEHNRLYWYRQTLGQGPEFLTYFQNEAQLEKSRLLSDRFSAERPKGSFSTLEIQRTEQGDSAMYLCASSRLTGEETQYFGPGTRLLVL.

The rearrangement joins TRBV10-3 to TRBJ2-3, with TRBD1 matching 7 bases. Germline loops: CDR1 ENHRY, CDR2 SYGVKD. The trim removed 8 bases at V and 2 bases at J, leaving 4 bases unmatched. This CDR3 region has 13 residues. The DNA for the CDR3 is TGTGCCATCGGGACAGACATCACAGATACGCAGTATTTT. Translation: CAIGTDITDTQYF.